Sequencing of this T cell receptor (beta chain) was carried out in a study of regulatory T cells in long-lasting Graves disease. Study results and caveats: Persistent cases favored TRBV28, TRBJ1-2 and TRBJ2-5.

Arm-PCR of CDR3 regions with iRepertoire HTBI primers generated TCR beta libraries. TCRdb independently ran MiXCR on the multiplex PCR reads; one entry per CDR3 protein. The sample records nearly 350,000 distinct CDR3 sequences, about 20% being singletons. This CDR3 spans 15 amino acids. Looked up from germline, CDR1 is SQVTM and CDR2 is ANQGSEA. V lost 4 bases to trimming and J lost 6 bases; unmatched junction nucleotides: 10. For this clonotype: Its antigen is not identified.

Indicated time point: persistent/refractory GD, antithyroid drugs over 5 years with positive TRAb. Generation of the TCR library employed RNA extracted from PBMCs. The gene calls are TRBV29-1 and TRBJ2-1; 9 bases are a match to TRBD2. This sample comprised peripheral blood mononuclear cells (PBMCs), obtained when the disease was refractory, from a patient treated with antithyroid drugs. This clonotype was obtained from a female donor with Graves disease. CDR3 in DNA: TGCAGCGTTGGGGGCGGGAGGGCCCATGGCAATGAGCAGTTCTTC. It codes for CSVGGGRAHGNEQFF.